The rows below give T cell receptor beta chains drawn from one sample of a study of lymphopenia after photon versus proton radiotherapy. This table comes from immunoSEQ multiplex PCR, and its TCRdb copy is limited to in-frame clones, with some not included. This table holds 55,000 to 70,000 clones, about 90% found once. Source: peripheral blood, taken from a patient treated with photon-based radiotherapy. The receptors come from a woman aged 40 to 55 with cholangiocarcinoma. Both conserved end residues are trimmed from each CDR3. Each record gives: CDR3 protein, V gene, clone size. For some rows the clone size is stated as once, few or many, or as a class when expanded; others skip it.

ASSFPPGGSYNSPLH | TRBV28 | once
ASSPNRGREGNQPQH | TRBV18 | .
ASSRTGRGTEAF | TRBV14 | .
ASSFIGTGSNQPQH | TRBV19 | .
ASSRQETQY | TRBV4-1 | .
ASSSYTGELF | TRBV2 | .
ASSPRQGIYGYT | TRBV7-9 | .
AWRDLQETQY | TRBV30 | .
ASSQDWGYEQY | TRBV4-1 | .
ASSQGRPAGYT | TRBV11-2 | few
SVEGGGGHEQF | TRBV29-1 | .
ASSEDRGNQPQH | TRBV2 | few
ASSPSRLVKY | TRBV2 | .
ASDSGRQETQY | TRBV6-6 | .
SVDRQGRSNEQF | TRBV29-1 | .
ASRWTSGDTQY | TRBV7-2 | .
ASSIPDSSQSRANVLT | TRBV7-4 | .
ASREQGAAYNEQF | TRBV5-1 | .
SVERGVNTEAF | TRBV29-1 | .
ASNGLDTGELF | TRBV2 | once
ASSLESGFGTNEKLF | TRBV5-8 | .
AWSDWTGATGELF | TRBV30 | .
ASSPPLAGGTGELF | TRBV14 | .
ASGLSGRNTEAF | TRBV12-5 | .
ASSLTELNTEAF | TRBV2 | .
AWSGTGVYEQY | TRBV30 | .
AWSKNSNQPQY | TRBV30 | .
ASSLSRGLAGAEQF | TRBV4-1 | .
ASIPGTSFYNEQF | TRBV6-1 | .
ASRKGQGHNQPQH | TRBV5-1 | .
ATYEGGLGNQPQH | TRBV6-1 | .
ASSLPLRRASSYNSPLH | TRBV28 | .
ASSQDRVQPQH | TRBV7-9 | few
ASSAQGWDTEAF | TRBV6-1 | once
ASSFGQGRLF | TRBV19 | .
ASSYDRVGEKLF | TRBV7-9 | once
ASSLGVGSYGYT | TRBV7-9 | .
ASHTTAPWGGELF | TRBV28 | .
ASSWGLAGRTDTQY | TRBV28 | .
ASSLGSGTRGYNEQF | TRBV7-9 | .
ASSIVRAGESNQPQH | TRBV19 | .
AIRGQAQRNTIY | TRBV10-3 | .
ASSLLVGEQY | TRBV5-5 | .
ASSSLPSNQPQH | TRBV28 | .
ASSYSTLSEAF | TRBV6-5 | .
ASSGDRTYEQY | TRBV10-2 | .
ASSPTGSNTEAF | TRBV18 | .
ASSPGVNYGYT | TRBV18 | once
ASSIMTGPDTQY | TRBV7-2 | .
ASSGLSGGPGANVLT | TRBV2 | .
ASSFSQGTTGELF | TRBV5-1 | .
ASSQGLEPDTQY | TRBV5-4 | .
ASSPFGEETQY | TRBV11-2 | .
AISEDSGRYTEAF | TRBV10-3 | .
ASSGSTGRGDYGYT | TRBV9 | .
ATSRGQGDREQF | TRBV15 | .
ATSRTGQGVSYEQY | TRBV15 | .
ASSQVPGSDTQY | TRBV4-2 | .
ASSATGDYEQY | TRBV9 | .
ASSVGYGGLYNEQF | TRBV9 | .